Each of the 6 T cell receptor beta chains below was sequenced from the same sample in a study of control samples from healthy donors and cancer patients. Sequenced by immunoSEQ multiplex PCR; TCRdb stores in-frame clones only, minus some. The sample consists of about 90,000 clones, 90% of them appearing once. Specimen: blood. The source is a woman under 30 in good health.

The chain combines TRBV6-2 or TRBV6-3 with TRBJ2-7; 7 positions match TRBD1. The germline CDR1 and CDR2 sequences are MNHEY and SVGEGT. J lost 3 bases, V lost 6 bases, and 11 bases had no gene match. The CDR3 totals 15 residues. The CDR3 bases are TGTGCCAGCAGCCAACCAGGGGGTAATGGCTACGAGCAGTACTTC. It codes for CASSQPGGNGYEQYF.

The chain is built from TRBV14 and TRBJ1-1; unclear D gene. There are 14 residues in the CDR3. With 4 bases removed from V and 1 base from J, the gap between germline ends came to 10 bases. CDR1 and CDR2 (germline): SGHDN, FVKESK. The CDR3 nucleotides read TGTGCCAGCAGCCCCCGTGGCGGGAACACTGAAGCTTTCTTT. Translation: CASSPRGGNTEAFF.

This chain joins TRBV24-1 and TRBJ2-2, with D perhaps TRBD2 (6 bases). Germline V lookup: CDR1 KGHDR, CDR2 SFDVKD. The CDR3 totals 15 residues. The V and J ends lost 4 bases and 5 bases respectively, with 13 bases between them. The CDR3: CATSDPSGGTGELFF. In DNA, the CDR3 is TGTGCCACCAGTGACCCAAGTGGGGGGACCGGGGAGCTGTTTTTT.

This chain uses TRBV19 with TRBJ1-5; D possibly corresponds to TRBD1 (5 bases). V lost 1 base, J lost 3 bases, and 10 bases lay in between. The germline V gene has CDR1 LNHDA and CDR2 SQIVND (reference sequence). The CDR3 consists of 15 residues. The CDR3 loop is CASSIGGTYNQPQHF. Here the CDR3 DNA reads TGTGCCAGTAGTATAGGGGGGACTTACAATCAGCCCCAGCATTTT.

CDR3 nucleotide sequence: TGTGCCAGCAGCTTAGACATAGCGGGGCAGGGTGAGCAGTACTTC. Its translation is CASSLDIAGQGEQYF. The V gene is TRBV7-6, the J gene TRBJ2-7, with 8 bases lining up with TRBD2. Germline values: CDR1 SGHVS, CDR2 FNYEAQ. V lost 1 base to trimming and J lost 7 bases; unmatched junction nucleotides: 9. There are 15 residues in the CDR3. Using reference TRBV7-6 and TRBJ2-7 for the parts outside the CDR3, the full variable domain is GAGVSQSPRYKVTKRGQDVALRCDPISGHVSLYWYRQALGQGPEFLTYFNYEAQQDKSGLPNDRFSAERPEGSISTLTIQRTEQRDSAMYRCASSLDIAGQGEQYFGPGTRLTVT.

This clone appeared a few times. The rearrangement links TRBV3-1 (or the pseudogene TRBV3-2) to TRBJ2-4; 11 bases line up with TRBD2. V lost 1 base to trimming and J lost 5 bases; unmatched junction nucleotides: 10. The germline V gene has CDR1 LGHDT and CDR2 YNNKEL (reference sequence). The CDR3 consists of 18 residues. CDR3 protein: CASSQGISGGASQNIQYF. In nucleotides, the CDR3 is TGTGCCAGCAGCCAAGGAATTAGCGGGGGGGCCTCACAAAACATTCAGTACTTC.